This TCR beta chain was sequenced for a study of regulatory T cells in long-lasting Graves disease. Time point given: persistent/refractory GD, antithyroid drugs over 5 years with positive TRAb. PBMC-extracted RNA yielded the TCR library. The CDR3 runs 16 residues. The germline V and J ends were trimmed by 5 bases and 1 base, with 17 bases remaining between them. HTBI primers from iRepertoire and Arm-PCR of CDR3 regions yielded the TCR beta libraries. TCRdb re-called the multiplex PCR reads with MiXCR, one entry per CDR3 protein. This table holds 400,000 or so distinct CDR3 sequences, about a fifth found once.

Source: peripheral blood mononuclear cells (PBMCs), taken when the disease was refractory, from a patient treated with antithyroid drugs. The clonotype originates from a female donor with Graves disease. The chain recombines TRBV12-3 or TRBV12-4 with TRBJ1-1; perhaps TRBD1 as D (6 bases). CDR3 region: CASSPWGPTGNTEAFF. The CDR3, as DNA: TGTGCCAGCAGTCCTTGGGGCCCGACAGGGAACACTGAAGCTTTCTTT.